Listed below are T cell receptor beta chains from one sample, sequenced in a study of T cell responses to AZD1222 COVID-19 vaccine. Sequencing was performed with immunoSEQ multiplex PCR; in TCRdb, only in-frame clones are kept and a portion is missing. Among roughly 80,000 clones, 91% were seen once, and the ten largest hold approximately 8%. This sample comprised peripheral blood, obtained 28 days after the second AZD1222 dose. These receptor sequences come from an adult who received the AZD1222 COVID-19 vaccine. CDR3s include the opening cysteine and the closing phenylalanine or tryptophan. D genes are given only for firm matches. Rows give clone size only sometimes, using once, few, many, or a class for an expanded clone.

CDR3 DNA: TGTGCCAGTAGTATAGATGGGGCACCTGATGGCTACACCTTC
CDR3 protein: CASSIDGAPDGYTF
D gene: -
clone size: -
J gene: TRBJ1-2
V gene: TRBV19

CDR3 DNA: TGTGCCAGCAGCCATTCCGCGGGAGGGCCCAGCGGGGAGCTGTTTTTT
CDR3 protein: CASSHSAGGPSGELFF
D gene: TRBD2
clone size: -
J gene: TRBJ2-2
V gene: TRBV14

CDR3 DNA: TGTGCCAGCAGTCGGGACGGCTCCTACGAGCAGTACTTC
CDR3 protein: CASSRDGSYEQYF
D gene: -
clone size: -
J gene: TRBJ2-7
V gene: TRBV6-2/TRBV6-3

CDR3 DNA: TGTGCCAGCAGCTTCCACCTACTAGCGGGAGGAGGGGATCAAGAGACCCAGTACTTC
CDR3 protein: CASSFHLLAGGGDQETQYF
D gene: TRBD2
clone size: -
J gene: TRBJ2-5
V gene: TRBV7-9

CDR3 DNA: TGTGCCAGCAGTTTCCCAGGGACGGGCCATGAGCAGTTCTTC
CDR3 protein: CASSFPGTGHEQFF
D gene: -
clone size: -
J gene: TRBJ2-1
V gene: TRBV28

CDR3 DNA: TGTGCCAGCAGCGTAGGGCTAGCGGGAGGCGAGCAGTACTTC
CDR3 protein: CASSVGLAGGEQYF
D gene: TRBD2
clone size: -
J gene: TRBJ2-7
V gene: TRBV9

CDR3 DNA: TGTGCCAGCAGCTTGATGGCTAGCGGATACTCCTACAATGAGCAGTTCTTC
CDR3 protein: CASSLMASGYSYNEQFF
D gene: TRBD2
clone size: -
J gene: TRBJ2-1
V gene: TRBV7-2

CDR3 DNA: TGTGCCAGCAGCCCCGGACAAGGATGGGAAAAACTGTTTTTT
CDR3 protein: CASSPGQGWEKLFF
D gene: -
clone size: -
J gene: TRBJ1-4
V gene: TRBV3-1/TRBV3-2

CDR3 DNA: TGTGCCAGCAGCGTAGGTAGGACTAGCGGGCCGAGCTCCTACAATGAGCAGTTCTTC
CDR3 protein: CASSVGRTSGPSSYNEQFF
D gene: TRBD2
clone size: -
J gene: TRBJ2-1
V gene: TRBV9

CDR3 DNA: TGTGCCAGCAGCCTCCAAACGTTATCCTACGAGCAGTACTTC
CDR3 protein: CASSLQTLSYEQYF
D gene: -
clone size: once
J gene: TRBJ2-7
V gene: TRBV6-5

CDR3 DNA: TGTGCCAGCAGCTTAGACAGAAGCTCCTACAATGAGCAGTTCTTC
CDR3 protein: CASSLDRSSYNEQFF
D gene: -
clone size: -
J gene: TRBJ2-1
V gene: TRBV7-9

CDR3 DNA: TGCAGTGCAAAGCCCCAGGTTGAAGCTTTCTTT
CDR3 protein: CSAKPQVEAFF
D gene: -
clone size: -
J gene: TRBJ1-1
V gene: TRBV20-1

CDR3 DNA: TGTGCCAGCGCCACCGGTCTAGCGGGAAAGTACAATGAGCAGTTCTTC
CDR3 protein: CASATGLAGKYNEQFF
D gene: TRBD2
clone size: -
J gene: TRBJ2-1
V gene: TRBV18

CDR3 DNA: TGTGCCAGCAGCCCTTCAGGGGCGTGGGCTAGTGGCTACACCTTC
CDR3 protein: CASSPSGAWASGYTF
D gene: -
clone size: -
J gene: TRBJ1-2
V gene: TRBV7-9

CDR3 DNA: TGTGCCAGCAGGGGGACTAGCGGGAGCGGGTATGAGCAGTTCTTC
CDR3 protein: CASRGTSGSGYEQFF
D gene: TRBD2
clone size: once
J gene: TRBJ2-1
V gene: TRBV27

CDR3 DNA: TGTGCCAGCAGCTTGAGTCAGGGGGCGGTGGCCGGGGAGCTGTTTTTT
CDR3 protein: CASSLSQGAVAGELFF
D gene: TRBD1
clone size: few
J gene: TRBJ2-2
V gene: TRBV5-4

CDR3 DNA: TGCGCCAGCAGCTTGTTAGCGGGAGGGCCGGATGAGCAGTTCTTC
CDR3 protein: CASSLLAGGPDEQFF
D gene: TRBD2
clone size: -
J gene: TRBJ2-1
V gene: TRBV5-1

CDR3 DNA: TGTGCCAGCAGTGCCCCAGGGGGCTACGAGCAGTACTTC
CDR3 protein: CASSAPGGYEQYF
D gene: TRBD1
clone size: -
J gene: TRBJ2-7
V gene: TRBV6-6

CDR3 DNA: TGTGCCAGCAGCTTAGTGGGAGGGCCATCTGGAGAGACCCAGTACTTC
CDR3 protein: CASSLVGGPSGETQYF
D gene: TRBD2
clone size: -
J gene: TRBJ2-5
V gene: TRBV7-6

CDR3 DNA: TGTGCCAGCAGCCTAGGGACAGGGGGGGGAGAGACCCAGTACTTC
CDR3 protein: CASSLGTGGGETQYF
D gene: TRBD1
clone size: -
J gene: TRBJ2-5
V gene: TRBV4-2

CDR3 DNA: TGTGCCAGCAGCCGGGACTTGAATTCTGGGGCCAACGTCCTGACTTTC
CDR3 protein: CASSRDLNSGANVLTF
D gene: -
clone size: -
J gene: TRBJ2-6
V gene: TRBV9

CDR3 DNA: TGTGCCAGCAGCTTTACAGGGGTGTTCTACGAGCAGTACTTC
CDR3 protein: CASSFTGVFYEQYF
D gene: TRBD1
clone size: -
J gene: TRBJ2-7
V gene: TRBV7-2

CDR3 DNA: TGCGCCAGCAGCGCAGCGGCAGCGGGAGGTTGGTATGAGCAGTTCTTC
CDR3 protein: CASSAAAAGGWYEQFF
D gene: TRBD2
clone size: -
J gene: TRBJ2-1
V gene: TRBV4-1

CDR3 DNA: TGTGCCAGCAGTTACGTTACAAGGGGGTTGAACACTGAAGCTTTCTTT
CDR3 protein: CASSYVTRGLNTEAFF
D gene: -
clone size: -
J gene: TRBJ1-1
V gene: TRBV6-5

CDR3 DNA: TGTGCCACCAGCAGAGAGGACCGAACTAACTATGGCTACACCTTC
CDR3 protein: CATSREDRTNYGYTF
D gene: -
clone size: -
J gene: TRBJ1-2
V gene: TRBV15

CDR3 DNA: TGTGCCAGTAGTATAGATTCAACTTACACAGATACGCAGTATTTT
CDR3 protein: CASSIDSTYTDTQYF
D gene: -
clone size: few
J gene: TRBJ2-3
V gene: TRBV19

CDR3 DNA: TGTGCCAGCAGTTACGGGCCCGGCAATGAGCAGTTCTTC
CDR3 protein: CASSYGPGNEQFF
D gene: -
clone size: -
J gene: TRBJ2-1
V gene: TRBV6-6

CDR3 DNA: TGCAGTGCTAGAGATCCAACTGAGCAGTTCTTC
CDR3 protein: CSARDPTEQFF
D gene: -
clone size: -
J gene: TRBJ2-1
V gene: TRBV20-1